The following is a TCR beta chain sequence with its context. This clone has a handful of counts. The antigen this receptor binds is unknown. Base qualities were left out, and no much larger clone turns up one base away. In the germline V gene (reference sequence), CDR1 corresponds to LNHNV and CDR2 to YYDKDF. The CDR3 contains 16 residues, cysteine and phenylalanine counted. The kept DNA is CDR3 alone, 48 bases in frame from the first base. Here V drops 3 bases and J drops 6 bases, and the junction holds 11 bases not matched to any gene. The sample comes from a study of cytomegalovirus exposure and HLA in healthy donors (dated by TCRdb to 2016 to 2017). For context, the study as a whole: An earlier analysis of several hundred of the donors reported around 280 Gb of sequence data and around 100 million unique TCR beta sequences obtained from about 180 million T cells. An early release covering about 600 HLA-typed donors comprised about 320 gigabases of sequencing data and 85 million or so unique TCR sequences. Of the roughly 400 genotyped donors, approximately 80% fell in the genetic ancestry cluster associated with self-reported Caucasian donors. The aim of the study was to test whether cataloging public T cell receptors could identify signatures of past pathogen exposure. The study profiled the T cell repertoires of under 850 subjects by immunosequencing and related them to cytomegalovirus serostatus. Along with the roughly 670-subject first cohort, a separate validation cohort of over a hundred different subjects was used. High-throughput TCR immunosequencing, statistical association of individual TCRs with disease status, and machine learning were combined to predict cytomegalovirus infection status. A later analysis re-analyzed previously published TCR beta repertoires from roughly 630 donors and added high-resolution HLA genotyping to study TCR occurrence patterns. Rather than using new phenotypic data, the later analysis identified candidate immune exposures from TCR beta sequences and from how often those sequences occurred across donors. An earlier analysis of 587 of the donors used high-throughput TCR beta sequencing to judge whether each TCR beta V gene segment behaved as functional or pseudogenic. Alongside the repertoire data, information on donor age, sex, ethnicity and CMV serostatus was compiled. Genome-wide SNP genotypes for about 65% of the roughly 700 donors were used in a later genetic analysis, which treated that subset as a discovery cohort. Every repertoire in the discovery cohort had been generated on one and the same sequencing platform. HLA typing included class I and class II loci at four-digit resolution. Typing coverage differed by locus: A, B, C, DRB1 and DQB1 were typed in roughly 629-640 donors, DQA1 in approximately 520, DPA1 in 600 to 610, and DPB1 in roughly 450. Four or five DR-DQ haplotypes were handled as single units for association and clustering, since linkage in the cohort was strong. Across 398 genotyped donors of the cohort, an average of about 250,000 unique TCR beta nucleotide sequences per donor were sequenced, and roughly a sixth of those sequences were non-productive. The full study reports these points: In a later analysis, the rate of TCR association differed among HLA loci, with DRB1 alleles having the most associated TCRs and HLA-C alleles having the fewest. The authors suggested that the approach could potentially be generalized to other disease states and immunological phenotypes. A later analysis reported that several top co-occurrence clusters appeared linked to parvovirus B19, influenza, CMV and Epstein-Barr virus. A cluster of highly shared sequence variants was judged likely to be a technical artifact of the sequencing pipeline. Roughly 17 rarely observed V segments, including chromosome 9 orphons, were excluded from the earlier analysis of approximately 500 of the donors because counts were too low. Compared with the roughly 600-donor mean, donors in an Asian-associated ancestry cluster had fewer N-insertions in productive TCRs, according to a later genetic analysis. Broadly in line with IMGT annotations, most TCR beta V segments showed up in productive rearrangements about 87% or about 30% of the time in an earlier analysis of several hundred of the donors. Most CMV-associated TCR beta chains appeared to be HLA-restricted in a later analysis, and the HLA associations seemed to be driven largely by CMV exposure. In this cohort, only TCR beta chains were sequenced, and detectable features were limited by the absence of alpha or paired-chain data. The 87-base-pair reads could not distinguish some IMGT-functional V segments, including TRBV6-2 and TRBV6-3, so those segments were excluded. HLA typing was unavailable for some donors at each locus, so association tests used only the typed subset. Most TCR sequences were observed very rarely across donors, whereas some public TCRs were present in many individuals. When HLA alleles, especially DR and DQ, strongly co-occurred, TCR associations were difficult to assign to individual alleles. Sequencing depth was assumed to be roughly uniform across donors in the presence/absence analyses, though that assumption may not hold. A total of roughly 160 TCR beta chains were listed by the study as associated with cytomegalovirus. Specific HLA alleles were associated with 15,000 to 20,000 TCR beta sequences at a false discovery rate of 0.05 in a later analysis. Linkage disequilibrium might explain the correlated functional status among segregating V segments, but an unknown experimental factor could not be ruled out. A later genetic analysis associated a missense DCLRE1C variant with V-gene and J-gene trimming of TCR beta chains, and an independent cohort replicated the association. A further reported finding was that TCR beta sequences accurately predicted the HLA-A and HLA-B alleles for most subjects in the first cohort. For the cohort, immune exposure information was limited to CMV serostatus. In both the original and validation cohorts, the classifier was reported to diagnose cytomegalovirus status with high specificity and sensitivity. A later analysis found that HLA-associated TCR beta chains were more clonally expanded and had lower generation probabilities than equally common non-associated chains. In vitro tests confirmed that a few of the cytomegalovirus-associated TCR beta chains recognize cytomegalovirus antigens.

The cohort consisted of 650 to 700 healthy bone marrow donors. At the time of sampling, all cohort members were nominally healthy, though unrecorded immune exposures were likely present. The donor was CMV seropositive and was included in the group of 250 to 300 seropositive cohort members. Every donor gave a peripheral blood sample, and the peripheral blood mononuclear cells from that sample were used for TCR beta sequencing. Genomic DNA extraction from the blood cell samples was performed with the Qiagen DNeasy Blood Extraction Kit. To prepare the library, the immunoSEQ multiplex PCR assay was applied. A mixture of 60 forward primers for TCR Vbeta segments and 13 reverse primers for TCR Jbeta segments was used in the multiplex PCR. The CDR3 region of rearranged TCR beta genes was amplified from genomic DNA with a multiplex PCR assay. The Illumina HiSeq System was used to sequence the amplified TCR beta libraries as 87-base-pair reads. For the original study's pipeline: In a later analysis, approximately 74 million unique TCR beta chains were counted across the approximately 640 repertoires, and roughly 11 million of these chains were shared by at least two donors. Raw reads were error-corrected and collapsed into unique sequences with a nearest-neighbor algorithm that merged closely related sequences to remove PCR and sequencing errors. V, D and J gene segments were assigned by aligning CDR3 sequences to IMGT reference sequences. Each retained sequence needed at least a six-nucleotide match to both a V gene segment and a J gene segment. A rearrangement counted as productive if the CDR3 had no stop codons and remained in frame with V and J, and every other rearrangement counted as non-productive. Following IMGT convention, CDR3 was defined as the stretch from the second conserved V-encoded cysteine up to the conserved J-encoded phenylalanine. The earlier analysis of a few hundred of the donors excluded sequences that lacked an unambiguous match to a single V gene segment. An earlier analysis of about 600 of the donors called V segments functional above 56.7% productive rearrangements and segregating when the between-donor standard deviation exceeded 5%. A statistical classification framework was developed to diagnose cytomegalovirus status using the catalog of TCR beta chain sequences. In a later analysis, V and J genes were assigned by comparing TCR nucleotide sequences against IMGT/GENE-DB human TR gene sequences. Using the TCRdist pipeline, a later analysis assigned CDR3 sequences along with most-parsimonious VDJ recombination scenarios. In a later analysis, each TCR beta chain was defined by its CDR3 amino acid sequence together with its V-gene family, and reads lacking a unique V-gene family were excluded. In a later analysis, around 600 highly shared, low-generation-probability nucleotide sequences were removed to address suspected cross-contamination and a sequencing artifact. In a later analysis, a clonal expansion index was calculated for each public chain from normalized within-repertoire ranks of inferred template counts. Generation probabilities in a later analysis came from a VDJ recombination model fitted to out-of-frame rearrangements, and those results were checked against IGoR. In a later analysis, TCR-TCR, TCR-HLA and TCR-CMV co-occurrence was scored with hypergeometric tests, and a repertoire-size bias correction was applied to TCR pairs. A later analysis estimated false discovery rates by permuting HLA or CMV assignments 20 times. In a later analysis, co-occurring TCRs were grouped using DBSCAN, with TCRdist sequence similarity added in when clustering inside HLA-allele-positive subsets. Co-occurrence clustering excluded repertoires with fewer than 30,000 or more than 120,000 public chains, plus five with anomalous nucleotide sharing. TCRdb carries this immuneACCESS record with in-frame sequences only. Its versions omit some clonotypes, under half of them owing to an unresolved V gene in the studies checked, with the rest unexplained. Clonal size and the V and J genes are those of that table, whereas D and trimming came from the DNA. The sample table shows roughly 260,000 clones, and approximately 84% are seen once. The top ten constitute about 2% of the sample.

The sequence came from a woman aged 40-49 years in good health and CMV-seropositive. The chain uses TRBV15 and TRBJ1-5; the central 7 bases match TRBD1. Input material: PBMCs. The DNA sequence is TGTGCCACCAGCAGGGGGGAGGCCTCAGGGGGTCAGCCCCAGCATTTT. It translates as CATSRGEASGGQPQHF.